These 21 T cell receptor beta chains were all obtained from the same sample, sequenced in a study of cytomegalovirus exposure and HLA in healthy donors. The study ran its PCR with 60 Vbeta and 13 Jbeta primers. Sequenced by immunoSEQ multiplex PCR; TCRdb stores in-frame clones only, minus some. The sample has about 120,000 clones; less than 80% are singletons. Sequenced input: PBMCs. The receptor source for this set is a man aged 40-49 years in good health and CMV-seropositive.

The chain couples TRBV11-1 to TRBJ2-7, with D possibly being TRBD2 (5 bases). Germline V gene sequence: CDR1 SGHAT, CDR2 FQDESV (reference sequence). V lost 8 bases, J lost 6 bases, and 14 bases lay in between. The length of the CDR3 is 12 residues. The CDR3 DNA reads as TGTGCCAGCTCGGGCTTCGCGGGCGAGCAGTACTTC. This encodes CASSGFAGEQYF.

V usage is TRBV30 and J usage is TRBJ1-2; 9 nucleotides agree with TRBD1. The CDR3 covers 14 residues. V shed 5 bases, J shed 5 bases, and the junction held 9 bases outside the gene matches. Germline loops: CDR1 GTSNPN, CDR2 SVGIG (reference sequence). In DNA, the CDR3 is TGTGCCTGGTACCAACAGGGGGCTAGGTATGGCTACACCTTC. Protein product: CAWYQQGARYGYTF. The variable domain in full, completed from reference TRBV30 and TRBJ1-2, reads SQTIHQWPATLVQPVGSPLSLECTVEGTSNPNLYWYRQAAGRGLQLLFYSVGIGQISSEVPQNLSASRPQDRQFILSSKKLLLSDSGFYLCAWYQQGARYGYTFGSGTRLTVV.

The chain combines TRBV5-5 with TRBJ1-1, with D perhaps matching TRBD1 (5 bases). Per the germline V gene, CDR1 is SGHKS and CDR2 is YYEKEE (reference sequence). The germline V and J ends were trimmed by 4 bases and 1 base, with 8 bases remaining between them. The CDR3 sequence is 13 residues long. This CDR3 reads CASSRGGNTEAFF. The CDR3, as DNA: TGTGCCAGCAGCCGGGGGGGGAACACTGAAGCTTTCTTT.

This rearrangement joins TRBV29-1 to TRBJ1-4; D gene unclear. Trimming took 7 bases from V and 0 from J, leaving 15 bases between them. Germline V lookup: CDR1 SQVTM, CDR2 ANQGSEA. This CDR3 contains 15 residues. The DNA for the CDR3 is TGCAGCGCCTCCCCCAGTGTGGCAACTAATGAAAAACTGTTTTTT. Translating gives CSASPSVATNEKLFF.

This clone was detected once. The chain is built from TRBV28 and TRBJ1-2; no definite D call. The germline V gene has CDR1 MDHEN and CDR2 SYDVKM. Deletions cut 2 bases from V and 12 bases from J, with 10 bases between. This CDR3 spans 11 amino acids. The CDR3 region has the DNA TGTGCCAGCAGTTTAAGACGGGATCACACCTTC. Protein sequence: CASSLRRDHTF.

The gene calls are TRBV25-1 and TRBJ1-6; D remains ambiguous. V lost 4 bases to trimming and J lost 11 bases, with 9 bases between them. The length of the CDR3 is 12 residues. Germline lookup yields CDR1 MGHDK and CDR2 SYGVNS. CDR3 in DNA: TGTGCCAGCAGTGGAGGCGGGGCACCCCTCCACTTT. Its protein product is CASSGGGAPLHF.

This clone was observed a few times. The CDR3 protein is CASSSGTGSFGNTIYF. CDR3 DNA sequence: TGTGCCAGCAGCTCCGGGACAGGGAGTTTTGGAAACACCATATATTTT. This chain connects TRBV28 to TRBJ1-3; 9 nucleotides align to TRBD1. The CDR3 is 16 amino acids. The J segment lost 3 bases and the V segment lost 6 bases, leaving 9 bases of the junction unmatched. Germline CDR1 MDHEN, CDR2 SYDVKM.

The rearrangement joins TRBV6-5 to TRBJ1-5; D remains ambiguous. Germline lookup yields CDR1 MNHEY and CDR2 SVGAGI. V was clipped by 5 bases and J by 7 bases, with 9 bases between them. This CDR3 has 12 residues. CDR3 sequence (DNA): TGTGCCAGCAGTCCCCTGGGCCAGCCCCAGCATTTT. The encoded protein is CASSPLGQPQHF.

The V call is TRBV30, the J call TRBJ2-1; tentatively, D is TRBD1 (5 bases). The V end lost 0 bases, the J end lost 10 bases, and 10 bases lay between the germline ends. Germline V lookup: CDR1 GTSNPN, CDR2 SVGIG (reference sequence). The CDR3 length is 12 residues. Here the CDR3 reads CAWSVQVGEQFF. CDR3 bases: TGTGCCTGGAGTGTACAGGTTGGGGAGCAGTTCTTC. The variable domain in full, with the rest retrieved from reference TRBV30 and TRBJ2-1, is SQTIHQWPATLVQPVGSPLSLECTVEGTSNPNLYWYRQAAGRGLQLLFYSVGIGQISSEVPQNLSASRPQDRQFILSSKKLLLSDSGFYLCAWSVQVGEQFFGPGTRLTVL.

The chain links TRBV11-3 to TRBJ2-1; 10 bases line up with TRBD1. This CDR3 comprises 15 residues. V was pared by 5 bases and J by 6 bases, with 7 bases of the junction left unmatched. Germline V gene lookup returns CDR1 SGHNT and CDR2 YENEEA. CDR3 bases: TGTGCCAGCAGCAAGGGACAGGGGCCGAGCAATGAGCAGTTCTTC. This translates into CASSKGQGPSNEQFF.

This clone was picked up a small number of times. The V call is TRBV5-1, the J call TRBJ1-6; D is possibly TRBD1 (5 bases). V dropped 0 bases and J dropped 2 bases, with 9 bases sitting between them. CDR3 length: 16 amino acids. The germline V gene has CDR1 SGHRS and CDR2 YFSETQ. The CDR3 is CASSLEAGPYNSPLHF. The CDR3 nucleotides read TGCGCCAGCAGCTTGGAAGCAGGGCCCTATAATTCACCCCTCCACTTT.

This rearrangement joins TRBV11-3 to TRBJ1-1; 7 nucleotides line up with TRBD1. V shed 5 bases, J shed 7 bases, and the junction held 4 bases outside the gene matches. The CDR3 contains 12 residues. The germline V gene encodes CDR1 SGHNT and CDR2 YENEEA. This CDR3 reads CASSPGTDEAFF. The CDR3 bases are TGTGCCAGCAGCCCCGGGACAGATGAAGCTTTCTTT.

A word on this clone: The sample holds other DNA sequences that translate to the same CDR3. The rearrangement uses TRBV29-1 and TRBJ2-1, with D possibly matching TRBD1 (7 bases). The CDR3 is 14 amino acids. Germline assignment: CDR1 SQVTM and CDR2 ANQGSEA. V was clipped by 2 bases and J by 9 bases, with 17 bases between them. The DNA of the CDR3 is TGCAGCGTTGAAAAACCCAACAGGGGAGGTGAGCAGTTCTTC. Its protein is CSVEKPNRGGEQFF.

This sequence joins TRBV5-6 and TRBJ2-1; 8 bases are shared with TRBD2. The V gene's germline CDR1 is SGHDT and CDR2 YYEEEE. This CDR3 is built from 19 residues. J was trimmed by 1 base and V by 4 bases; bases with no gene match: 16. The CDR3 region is CASSVGLVLGMASYNEQFF. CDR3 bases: TGTGCCAGCAGCGTGGGACTAGTCCTCGGGATGGCGTCCTACAATGAGCAGTTCTTC.

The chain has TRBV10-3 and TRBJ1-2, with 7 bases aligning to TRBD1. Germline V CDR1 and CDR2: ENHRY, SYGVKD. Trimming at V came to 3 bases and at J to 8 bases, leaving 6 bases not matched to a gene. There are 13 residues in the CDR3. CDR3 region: CAISDVQGLGYTF. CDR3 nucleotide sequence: TGTGCCATCAGTGACGTACAGGGGTTAGGCTACACCTTC.

The CDR3, as DNA: TGTGCCAGCAGCTCCCGGGGAGGGGGGGAGCTGTTTTTT. Translating gives CASSSRGGGELFF. The chain links TRBV7-6 to TRBJ2-2; TRBD2 matches 7 bases. Germline trimming cut 4 bases from V and 8 bases from J; bases unmatched to any gene: 4. Germline V gives CDR1 SGHVS, CDR2 FNYEAQ. The CDR3 spans 13 residues. Drawing the rest from reference TRBV7-6 and TRBJ2-2, the complete variable domain is GAGVSQSPRYKVTKRGQDVALRCDPISGHVSLYWYRQALGQGPEFLTYFNYEAQQDKSGLPNDRFSAERPEGSISTLTIQRTEQRDSAMYRCASSSRGGGELFFGEGSRLTVL.

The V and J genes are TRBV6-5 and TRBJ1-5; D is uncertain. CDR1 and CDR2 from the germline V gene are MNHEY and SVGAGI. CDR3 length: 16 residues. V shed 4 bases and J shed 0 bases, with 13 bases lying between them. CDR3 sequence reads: CASSLVGGHSNQPQHF. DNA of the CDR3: TGTGCCAGCAGTTTAGTCGGAGGTCATAGCAATCAGCCCCAGCATTTT.

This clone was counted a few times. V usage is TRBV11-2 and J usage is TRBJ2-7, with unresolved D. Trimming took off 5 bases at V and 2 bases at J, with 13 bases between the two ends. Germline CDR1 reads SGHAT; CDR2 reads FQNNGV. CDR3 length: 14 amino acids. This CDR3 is CASSISRITYEQYF. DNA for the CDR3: TGTGCCAGCAGCATAAGCAGGATAACCTACGAGCAGTACTTC.

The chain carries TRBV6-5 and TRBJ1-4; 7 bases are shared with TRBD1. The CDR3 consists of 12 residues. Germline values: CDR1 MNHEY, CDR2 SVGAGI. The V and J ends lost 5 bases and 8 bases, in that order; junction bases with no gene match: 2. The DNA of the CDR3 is TGTGCCAGCAGTACAGGGGTCGAAAAACTGTTTTTT. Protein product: CASSTGVEKLFF.

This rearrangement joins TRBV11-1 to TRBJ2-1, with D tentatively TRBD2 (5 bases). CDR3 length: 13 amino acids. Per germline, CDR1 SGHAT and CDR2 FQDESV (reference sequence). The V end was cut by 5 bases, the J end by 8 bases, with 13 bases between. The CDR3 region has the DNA TGTGCCAGCAGCACCCCGGTGAGGGATGAGCAGTTCTTC. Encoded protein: CASSTPVRDEQFF.

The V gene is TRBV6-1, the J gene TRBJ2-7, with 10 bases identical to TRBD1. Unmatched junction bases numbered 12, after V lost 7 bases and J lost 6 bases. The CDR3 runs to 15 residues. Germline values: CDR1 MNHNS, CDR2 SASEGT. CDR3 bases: TGTGCCAGCACCCAGGGTATCGGGACAGGGGTCGAGCAGTACTTC. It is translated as CASTQGIGTGVEQYF.